This T cell receptor (beta chain) was retrieved from a study of radiotherapy plus CTLA-4 blockade in lung cancer. The overall study: Overall, 18% of patients showed an objective response, while approximately 28% attained disease control.

TCRdb's table, derived via immunoSEQ multiplex PCR, lists solely in-frame clones and lacks some. Among about 45,000 clones listed, around 76% were seen once. CTLA-4 blockade with ipilimumab, together with focal radiation, was given to patients with chemo-refractory metastatic non-small-cell lung cancer. CDR1 is SGHDT and CDR2 is YYEEEE in the germline V gene. This CDR3 has 15 residues. V lost 4 bases and J lost 2, with 13 bases in between. The receptor was isolated from a human donor with non-small cell lung cancer who had stable disease on radiotherapy plus ipilimumab. The specimen was peripheral blood, collected from a patient treated with radiotherapy plus ipilimumab. The V and J genes are TRBV5-6 and TRBJ1-5; D gene uncertain. The CDR3 sequence: CASSLAGLGNQPQHF. In nucleotides, the CDR3 is TGTGCCAGCAGCCTGGCGGGATTAGGCAATCAGCCCCAGCATTTT.